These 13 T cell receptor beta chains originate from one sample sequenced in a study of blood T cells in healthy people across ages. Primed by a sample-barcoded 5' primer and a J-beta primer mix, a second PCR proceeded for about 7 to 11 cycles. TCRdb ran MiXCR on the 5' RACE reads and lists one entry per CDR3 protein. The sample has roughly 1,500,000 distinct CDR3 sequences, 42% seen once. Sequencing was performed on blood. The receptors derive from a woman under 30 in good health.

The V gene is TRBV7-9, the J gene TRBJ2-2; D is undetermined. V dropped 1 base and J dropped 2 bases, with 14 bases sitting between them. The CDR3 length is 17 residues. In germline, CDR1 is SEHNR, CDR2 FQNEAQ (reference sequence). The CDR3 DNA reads TGTGCCAGCAGCTTAGAGCCGACACGGATAAACACCGGGGAGCTGTTTTTT. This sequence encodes CASSLEPTRINTGELFF.

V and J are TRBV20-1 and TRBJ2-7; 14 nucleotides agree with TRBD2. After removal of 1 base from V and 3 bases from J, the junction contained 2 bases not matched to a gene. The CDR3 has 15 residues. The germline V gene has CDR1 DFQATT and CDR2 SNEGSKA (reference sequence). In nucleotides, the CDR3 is TGCAGTGCTAGAGGGGGACTAGCGGGAGTCTACGAGCAGTACTTC. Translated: CSARGGLAGVYEQYF.

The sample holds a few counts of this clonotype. The CDR3 region has the DNA TGTGCCAGCAGCCAAGATGGACCCGTACCGGGACTAGCGGGAGGGTTCACAGATACGCAGTATTTT. It codes for CASSQDGPVPGLAGGFTDTQYF. The rearrangement links TRBV4-2 to TRBJ2-3, with TRBD2 matching 16 bases. The CDR3 spans 22 residues. The junction had 14 bases not matched to a gene; V was cut back by 0 bases and J by 2 bases. In germline, CDR1 is LGHNA, CDR2 YNFKEQ.

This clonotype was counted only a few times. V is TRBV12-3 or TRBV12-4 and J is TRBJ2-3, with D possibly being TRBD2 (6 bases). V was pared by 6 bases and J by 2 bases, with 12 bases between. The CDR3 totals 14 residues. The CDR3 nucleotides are TGTGCCAGCAGGACCGGGACTTACACAGATACGCAGTATTTT. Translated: CASRTGTYTDTQYF.

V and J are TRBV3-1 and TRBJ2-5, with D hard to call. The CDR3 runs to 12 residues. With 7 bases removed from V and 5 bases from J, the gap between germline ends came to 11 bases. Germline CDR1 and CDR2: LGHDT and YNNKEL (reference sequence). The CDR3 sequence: CASTSIGETQYF. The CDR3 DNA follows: TGTGCCAGCACTTCAATAGGGGAGACCCAGTACTTC.

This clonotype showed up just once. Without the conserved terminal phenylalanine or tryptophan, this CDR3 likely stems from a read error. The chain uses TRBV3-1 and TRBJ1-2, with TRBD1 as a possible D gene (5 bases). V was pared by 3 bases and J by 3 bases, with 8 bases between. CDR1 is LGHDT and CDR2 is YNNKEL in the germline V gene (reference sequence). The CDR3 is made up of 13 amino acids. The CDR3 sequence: CASSHGGDYGYTI. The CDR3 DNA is TGTGCCAGCAGCCATGGGGGGGACTATGGCTACACCATC.

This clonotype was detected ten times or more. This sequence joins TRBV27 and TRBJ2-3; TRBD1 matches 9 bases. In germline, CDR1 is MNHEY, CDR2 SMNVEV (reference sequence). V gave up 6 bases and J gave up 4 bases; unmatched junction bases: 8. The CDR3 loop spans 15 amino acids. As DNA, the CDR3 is TGTGCCAGCAGCTTGGGACAGGGTGGCGCAGATACGCAGTATTTT. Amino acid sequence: CASSLGQGGADTQYF.

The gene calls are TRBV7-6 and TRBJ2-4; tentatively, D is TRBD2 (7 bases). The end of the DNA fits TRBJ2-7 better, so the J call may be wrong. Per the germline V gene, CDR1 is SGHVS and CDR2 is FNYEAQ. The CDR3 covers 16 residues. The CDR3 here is CASSPSVAGDTYEQYF. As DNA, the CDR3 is TGTGCCAGCAGCCCGAGTGTGGCGGGGGACACCTACGAGCAGTACTTC.

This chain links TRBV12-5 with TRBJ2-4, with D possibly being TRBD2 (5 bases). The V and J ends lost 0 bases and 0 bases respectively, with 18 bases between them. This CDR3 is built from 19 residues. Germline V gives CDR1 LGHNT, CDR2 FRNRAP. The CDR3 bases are TGTGCTAGTGGTTTGGTAACGGGATCAGGCATACTAGCCAAAAACATTCAGTACTTC. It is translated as CASGLVTGSGILAKNIQYF.

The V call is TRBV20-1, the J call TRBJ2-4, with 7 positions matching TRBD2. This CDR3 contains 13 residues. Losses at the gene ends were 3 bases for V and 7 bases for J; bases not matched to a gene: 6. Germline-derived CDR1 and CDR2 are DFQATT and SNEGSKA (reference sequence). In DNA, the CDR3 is TGCAGTGCTAGGAATCCCGGGGGGAACATTCAGTACTTC. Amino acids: CSARNPGGNIQYF.

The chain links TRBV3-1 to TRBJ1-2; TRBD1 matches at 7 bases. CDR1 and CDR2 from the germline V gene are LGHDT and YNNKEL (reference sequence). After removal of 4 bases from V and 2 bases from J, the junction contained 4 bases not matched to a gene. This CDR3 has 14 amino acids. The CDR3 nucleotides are TGTGCCAGCAGCCCGGGACAGATGAACTATGGCTACACCTTC. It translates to CASSPGQMNYGYTF.

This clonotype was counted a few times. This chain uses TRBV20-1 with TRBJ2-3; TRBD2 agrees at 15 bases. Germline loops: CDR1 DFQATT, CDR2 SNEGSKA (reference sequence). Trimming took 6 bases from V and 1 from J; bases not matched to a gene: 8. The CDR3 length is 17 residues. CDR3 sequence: CSAIGTSGGQGTDTQYF. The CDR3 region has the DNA TGCAGTGCCATCGGGACTAGCGGGGGGCAGGGCACAGATACGCAGTATTTT.

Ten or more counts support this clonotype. CDR3: CAISGGAQAYGYTF. CDR3 in DNA: TGTGCCATCAGTGGAGGCGCACAGGCCTATGGCTACACCTTC. This chain connects TRBV10-3 to TRBJ1-2; tentative D call: TRBD1 (5 bases). The CDR3 totals 14 residues. Trimming shortened V by 4 bases and J by 4 bases, and 13 bases separated the two germline ends. CDR1 is ENHRY and CDR2 is SYGVKD in the germline V gene.